Following are 24 T cell receptor beta chains from one sample sequenced in a study of CD8 T cells in Susac syndrome. After extraction with the RNeasy kit, 0.5 to 1 ug of the RNA was reverse transcribed using random hexamers. MiXCR, run by TCRdb on the immunoSEQ multiplex PCR reads, gives a single entry per CDR3 protein. This table has about 200,000 distinct CDR3 sequences, around 95% appearing once. Sequenced sample: CD4+ T cells from PBMCs. These receptors were obtained from a human donor with multiple sclerosis.

V and J are TRBV24-1 and TRBJ2-3; no clear D gene. Germline CDR1 KGHDR, CDR2 SFDVKD. The V and J ends lost 2 bases and 2 bases respectively, with 7 bases between them. The CDR3 runs 14 residues. CDR3 amino acids: CATSDSPVTDTQYF. The CDR3 nucleotides read TGTGCCACCAGTGATTCGCCGGTCACAGATACGCAGTATTTT.

The rearrangement links TRBV29-1 to TRBJ2-7; the match to TRBD2 covers 8 bases. With 4 bases clipped from V and 3 bases from J, the junction kept 20 bases outside the gene matches. Germline loops: CDR1 SQVTM, CDR2 ANQGSEA. CDR3 size: 18 residues. CDR3 residues: CSVGEVLTSAGAIYEQYF. The CDR3 DNA is TGCAGCGTTGGAGAAGTGCTGACTTCAGCGGGGGCGATCTACGAGCAGTACTTC.

The V call is TRBV2, the J call TRBJ2-3, with D uncertain. The CDR3 length is 12 residues. V gave up 2 bases and J gave up 8 bases, with 8 bases separating them. Germline CDR1 is SNHLY and CDR2 is FYNNEI. CDR3 residues: CASSEYKATQYF. The CDR3 region has the DNA TGTGCCAGCAGTGAATACAAAGCTACGCAGTATTTT. Combining the CDR3 with reference TRBV2 and TRBJ2-3 gives the whole variable domain EPEVTQTPSHQVTQMGQEVILRCVPISNHLYFYWYRQILGQKVEFLVSFYNNEISEKSEIFDDQFSVERPDGSNFTLKIRSTKLEDSAMYFCASSEYKATQYFGPGTRLTVL.

The rearrangement links TRBV30 to TRBJ1-5, with 8 bases aligning to TRBD1. Germline values: CDR1 GTSNPN, CDR2 SVGIG (reference sequence). CDR3 length: 16 amino acids. Unmatched junction bases numbered 17, after V lost 7 bases and J lost 6 bases. The CDR3 DNA follows: TGTGCCTCAACCGGCAGGACAGGGTCAGGCACTCAGCCCCAGCATTTT. Translated: CASTGRTGSGTQPQHF.

This chain uses TRBV5-1 with TRBJ1-5; 11 nucleotides match TRBD1. Germline V gene data show CDR1 as SGHRS and CDR2 as YFSETQ. After removal of 5 bases from V and 3 bases from J, the junction contained 7 bases not matched to a gene. CDR3 length: 16 residues. The CDR3 region has the DNA TGCGCCAGCAGTGTTGGGACAGGGGGGAACAATCAGCCCCAGCATTTT. Protein product: CASSVGTGGNNQPQHF.

The chain joins TRBV29-1 to TRBJ1-1, with 9 positions matching TRBD1. In germline, CDR1 is SQVTM, CDR2 ANQGSEA. V lost 2 bases and J lost 2; bases outside the gene matches: 3. The CDR3 extends over 14 amino acids. The CDR3 reads CSVERGQGNTEAFF. The CDR3 DNA sequence: TGCAGCGTTGAAAGGGGACAGGGCAACACTGAAGCTTTCTTT.

This clonotype has just one count. This chain links TRBV27 with TRBJ2-7; the D is unclear. Between the trimmed V and J ends, which lost 8 bases and 5 bases, there was a span of 19 bases. CDR3 length: 14 residues. CDR1 is MNHEY, CDR2 SMNVEV, per germline (reference sequence). As DNA, the CDR3 is TGTGCCAGCGGCGTAGGGCTGGCATGGAACGAGCAGTACTTC. Protein sequence: CASGVGLAWNEQYF.

This clonotype was observed a few times. The genes are TRBV20-1 and TRBJ1-6; no clear D. The CDR3 runs 12 residues. Trimming shortened V by 3 bases and J by 4 bases, and 4 bases separated the two germline ends. CDR1 and CDR2 (germline): DFQATT, SNEGSKA (reference sequence). CDR3 residues: CSAREYNSPLHF. The CDR3, as DNA: TGCAGTGCTAGGGAGTATAATTCACCCCTCCACTTT.

This rearrangement joins TRBV25-1 to TRBJ1-4; D gene ambiguous. This CDR3 region has 14 residues. Trimming shortened V by 8 bases and J by 5 bases, and 15 bases separated the two germline ends. CDR1 is MGHDK, CDR2 SYGVNS, per germline. CDR3 loop: CASSLTDPNEKLFF. In DNA, the CDR3 is TGTGCCAGCTCATTGACTGATCCAAATGAAAAACTGTTTTTT.

The chain combines TRBV25-1 with TRBJ2-3; 8 positions agree with TRBD1. Germline CDR1 and CDR2: MGHDK and SYGVNS. J was trimmed by 7 bases and V by 4 bases; bases with no gene match: 10. This CDR3 contains 15 residues. CDR3 nucleotides: TGTGCCAGCAGTGGCTTGGGACAGGCCCAGAATACGCAGTATTTT. It yields the protein CASSGLGQAQNTQYF.

J is TRBJ1-2 and V is TRBV9; D unclear. In germline, CDR1 is SGDLS, CDR2 YYNGEE. This CDR3 spans 11 amino acids. Trimming removed 0 bases from V and 6 bases from J, with 3 bases in between. As DNA, the CDR3 is TGTGCCAGCAGCGTAGGGGATGGCTACACCTTC. It encodes CASSVGDGYTF.

V is TRBV3-1 and J is TRBJ1-2; TRBD1 aligns across 8 bases. The V segment lost 3 bases and the J segment 10 bases; nucleotides outside the gene matches: 10. Germline V lookup: CDR1 LGHDT, CDR2 YNNKEL (reference sequence). The CDR3 runs to 14 residues. CDR3 amino acids: CASSQGAGQGDYTF. The CDR3 DNA reads as TGTGCCAGCAGCCAGGGAGCCGGACAGGGCGACTACACCTTC.

The chain joins TRBV18 to TRBJ1-1; D ambiguous. Germline V gives CDR1 KGHSH, CDR2 LQKENI. V was cut by 4 bases and J by 1 base, with 7 bases left in between. The CDR3 extends over 13 amino acids. The CDR3 reads CASSLDANTEAFF. In nucleotides, the CDR3 is TGTGCCAGCTCACTTGACGCGAACACTGAAGCTTTCTTT. Combining the CDR3 with reference TRBV18 and TRBJ1-1 gives the whole variable domain NAGVMQNPRHLVRRRGQEARLRCSPMKGHSHVYWYRQLPEEGLKFMVYLQKENIIDESGMPKERFSAEFPKEGPSILRIQQVVRGDSAAYFCASSLDANTEAFFGQGTRLTVV.

V usage is TRBV20-1 and J usage is TRBJ2-3, with D perhaps matching TRBD2 (5 bases). CDR1 and CDR2 from the germline V gene are DFQATT and SNEGSKA (reference sequence). The CDR3 sequence is 14 residues long. Trimming took 5 bases from V and 2 from J, leaving 14 bases between them. The CDR3 nucleotides read TGCAGTGCTGAACTAGTCGGGCACACAGATACGCAGTATTTT. Its translation: CSAELVGHTDTQYF.

V is TRBV7-9 and J is TRBJ2-3, with a tentative D call TRBD1 (5 bases). With 2 bases removed from V and 7 bases from J, the gap between germline ends came to 16 bases. The V gene's germline CDR1 is SEHNR and CDR2 FQNEAQ (reference sequence). The CDR3 runs to 15 residues. The CDR3 spells CASSLRAQGANTQYF. The CDR3 nucleotides are TGTGCCAGCAGCTTAAGGGCCCAAGGGGCGAATACGCAGTATTTT.

This clonotype was picked up one time. This chain joins TRBV3-1 and TRBJ2-2; no definite D call. The germline V and J ends were trimmed by 6 bases and 1 base, with 6 bases remaining between them. Germline lookup yields CDR1 LGHDT and CDR2 YNNKEL (reference sequence). The CDR3 contains 13 residues. Here the CDR3 reads CASRRENTGELFF. In nucleotides, the CDR3 is TGTGCCAGCAGGCGAGAGAACACCGGGGAGCTGTTTTTT.

The chain recombines TRBV5-6 with TRBJ1-1, with a possible D match to TRBD1 (6 bases). CDR3 size: 15 residues. With 4 bases removed from V and 1 base from J, the gap between germline ends came to 14 bases. Germline CDR1 and CDR2: SGHDT and YYEEEE. The CDR3, as DNA: TGTGCCAGCAGCACAAGGACAGTTTCGAACACTGAAGCTTTCTTT. Protein sequence: CASSTRTVSNTEAFF.

This clonotype was detected only a few times. The chain joins TRBV7-9 to TRBJ2-7; TRBD1 aligns across 8 bases. The germline gives CDR1 SEHNR, CDR2 FQNEAQ (reference sequence). The CDR3 covers 19 residues. The trim removed 5 bases at V and 5 bases at J, leaving 23 bases unmatched. For the CDR3, the DNA is TGTGCCAGCAGCACAGGGAACAGGGGGTTGAAGCTTGTGACCCACGAGCAGTACTTC. Translating gives CASSTGNRGLKLVTHEQYF. Together with reference TRBV7-9 and TRBJ2-7, the CDR3 gives the full variable domain: DTGVSQNPRHKITKRGQNVTFRCDPISEHNRLYWYRQTLGQGPEFLTYFQNEAQLEKSRLLSDRFSAERPKGSFSTLEIQRTEQGDSAMYLCASSTGNRGLKLVTHEQYFGPGTRLTVT.

This chain links TRBV5-1 with TRBJ2-7; tentatively, D is TRBD2 (6 bases). The CDR3 is 14 residues long. The germline V and J ends were trimmed by 3 bases and 3 bases, with 13 bases remaining between them. Germline loops: CDR1 SGHRS, CDR2 YFSETQ. CDR3 coding DNA: TGCGCCAGCAGCTCCTCCGCGGGAATCTACGAGCAGTACTTC. This sequence encodes CASSSSAGIYEQYF.

V and J are TRBV3-1 and TRBJ1-4; D ambiguous. The CDR3 spans 12 residues. V was trimmed by 1 base and J by 8 bases, leaving 5 bases between them. Germline V gives CDR1 LGHDT, CDR2 YNNKEL (reference sequence). The CDR3 DNA reads TGTGCCAGCAGCCAAGGAGGCGAAAAACTGTTTTTT. This encodes CASSQGGEKLFF. The full variable domain, its missing parts supplied by reference TRBV3-1 and TRBJ1-4, is DTAVSQTPKYLVTQMGNDKSIKCEQNLGHDTMYWYKQDSKKFLKIMFSYNNKELIINETVPNRFSPKSPDKAHLNLHINSLELGDSAVYFCASSQGGEKLFFGSGTQLSVL.

V and J are TRBV7-3 and TRBJ1-6; D gene unclear. The germline CDR1 and CDR2 sequences are SGHTA and FQGTGA. Trimming stripped 2 bases from V and 9 bases from J, with 14 bases between. CDR3 size: 15 residues. The DNA of the CDR3 is TGTGCCAGCAGCTTACTGCCCACTCTGGGTTCACCCCTCCACTTT. This gives the protein CASSLLPTLGSPLHF.

The chain carries TRBV7-2 and TRBJ1-5; D gene uncertain. V lost 5 bases and J 5 bases, leaving 16 bases between the germline ends. Germline V gives CDR1 SGHTA, CDR2 FQGNSA. This CDR3 spans 15 amino acids. The chain's CDR3 is CASSATMIQDQPQHF. The CDR3 DNA follows: TGTGCCAGCAGCGCCACGATGATCCAGGATCAGCCCCAGCATTTT.

In DNA form, the CDR3 reads TGTGCCAGCAGCCTCCTCCCCCCCAATCAGCCCCAGCATTTT. It codes for CASSLLPPNQPQHF. This chain uses TRBV12-3 or TRBV12-4 with TRBJ1-5, with D hard to call. There are 14 residues in the CDR3. Trimming pared 6 bases from V and 3 bases from J, leaving 12 bases between.

The V and J genes are TRBV20-1 and TRBJ2-5; D remains ambiguous. The V gene lost 5 bases and the J gene lost 4 bases, with 14 bases spanning the gap. Germline loops: CDR1 DFQATT, CDR2 SNEGSKA (reference sequence). The CDR3 is made up of 13 amino acids. The CDR3 region has the DNA TGCAGTGCTGCCCGCGGAATAGGAGAGACCCAGTACTTC. Protein product: CSAARGIGETQYF.